The 19 T cell receptor beta chains below come from one sample, sequenced in a study of identical twins. In TCRdb, the 5' RACE reads were re-called with MiXCR into one record per CDR3 protein. The repertoire holds roughly 1,500,000 distinct CDR3 sequences, with about 32% as singletons. Sequencing was carried out using cord blood. The receptors stem from a newborn girl in good health.

This clonotype occurred once. V gene TRBV29-1 combines with J gene TRBJ2-2, with unresolved D. The CDR3 runs 12 residues. Looked up from germline, CDR1 is SQVTM and CDR2 is ANQGSEA. Deletions cut 4 bases from V and 4 bases from J, with 7 bases between. Here the CDR3 DNA reads TGCAGCGTTGCCGGAGCCACCGGGGAGCTGTTTTTT. Its translation is CSVAGATGELFF.

The V and J genes are TRBV5-6 and TRBJ1-2; 8 bases align to TRBD1. Unmatched junction bases numbered 8, after V lost 6 bases and J lost 4 bases. The germline gives CDR1 SGHDT, CDR2 YYEEEE. The CDR3 has 14 amino acids. DNA for the CDR3: TGTGCCAGCACCAGTCAGGGGGCCAGCTATGGCTACACCTTC. Translated, it gives CASTSQGASYGYTF.

CDR3 in DNA: TGTGCCAGCAGCCAAAATTGGGGGGGTACCTACGAGCAGTACTTC. Translating it yields CASSQNWGGTYEQYF. This sequence joins TRBV3-1 and TRBJ2-5; TRBD2 matches at 7 bases. The closer fit of TRBJ2-7 to the DNA end suggests the J call may be wrong. This CDR3 has 15 residues. Germline CDR1 LGHDT, CDR2 YNNKEL (reference sequence).

This clonotype has ten or more counts. The chain combines TRBV3-1 with TRBJ2-6, with D unresolved. The CDR3 extends over 17 amino acids. Germline V gene sequence: CDR1 LGHDT, CDR2 YNNKEL (reference sequence). V was cut by 1 base and J by 4 bases, with 14 bases left in between. The CDR3 DNA follows: TGTGCCAGCAGCCAAGCGAATTGGGTGGACGGGGCCAACGTCCTGACTTTC. Protein: CASSQANWVDGANVLTF. Together with reference TRBV3-1 and TRBJ2-6, the CDR3 gives the full variable domain: DTAVSQTPKYLVTQMGNDKSIKCEQNLGHDTMYWYKQDSKKFLKIMFSYNNKELIINETVPNRFSPKSPDKAHLNLHINSLELGDSAVYFCASSQANWVDGANVLTFGAGSRLTVL.

This rearrangement joins TRBV15 to TRBJ1-5; D gene ambiguous. The CDR3 consists of 13 residues. CDR1 and CDR2 (germline): LNHNV, YYDKDF (reference sequence). V lost 8 bases and J 11 bases, leaving 19 bases between the germline ends. CDR3 sequence reads: CATSPSQLFTQHF. The CDR3, as DNA: TGTGCCACCTCTCCGAGCCAACTCTTTACCCAGCATTTT.

This clonotype was observed a handful of times. The chain uses TRBV27 and TRBJ1-5, with D maybe TRBD1 (6 bases). Germline values: CDR1 MNHEY, CDR2 SMNVEV (reference sequence). The CDR3 consists of 15 residues. Trimming stripped 7 bases from V and 0 bases from J, with 13 bases between. Here the CDR3 reads CASTRDIYSNQPQHF. CDR3 nucleotides: TGTGCCAGCACCAGGGACATTTATAGCAATCAGCCCCAGCATTTT.

The sample holds many counts of this clonotype. V and J are TRBV29-1 and TRBJ1-2; 7 bases line up with TRBD1. The CDR3 spans 13 residues. Unmatched junction bases numbered 7, after V lost 5 bases and J lost 4 bases. Germline V CDR1 and CDR2: SQVTM, ANQGSEA. As DNA, the CDR3 is TGCAGCGTTCCTGACAGGGTTGGCTATGGCTACACCTTC. Translated, it gives CSVPDRVGYGYTF.

This clonotype was seen a few times. The gene calls are TRBV2 and TRBJ1-2; D is possibly TRBD1 (5 bases). The germline gives CDR1 SNHLY, CDR2 FYNNEI. V was trimmed by 2 bases and J by 6 bases, leaving 10 bases between them. CDR3 length equals 13 residues. The CDR3 nucleotides read TGTGCCAGCAGTGAAAGGGGAGTCGATGGCTACACCTTC. It codes for CASSERGVDGYTF.

The V and J genes are TRBV20-1 and TRBJ2-3, with a tentative D call TRBD2 (6 bases). V lost 5 bases and J lost 1, with 13 bases in between. The germline CDR1 and CDR2 sequences are DFQATT and SNEGSKA (reference sequence). The CDR3 contains 14 residues. This CDR3 reads CSAPRGEGTDTQYF. The CDR3 region has the DNA TGCAGTGCTCCCCGCGGGGAGGGCACAGATACGCAGTATTTT.

The rearrangement links TRBV5-1 to TRBJ2-5, with D perhaps TRBD1 or TRBD2 (7 bases each). The last part of the DNA fits TRBJ2-7 better; the J call may be wrong. The germline V gene encodes CDR1 SGHRS and CDR2 YFSETQ. CDR3 length: 15 residues. CDR3 sequence (DNA): TGCGCCAGCAGCTTGGAGTCGCAGGGGGGGTACGAGCAGTACTTC. Its protein product is CASSLESQGGYEQYF.

V and J are TRBV11-2 and TRBJ2-6; D possibly corresponds to TRBD1 (6 bases). Trimming took off 3 bases at V and 5 bases at J, with 20 bases between the two ends. The CDR3 sequence is 18 residues long. The germline V gene has CDR1 SGHAT and CDR2 FQNNGV. The CDR3 loop is CASSFRTRTAPWANVLTF. In DNA form, the CDR3 reads TGTGCCAGCAGCTTCCGGACTCGGACAGCCCCCTGGGCCAACGTCCTGACTTTC.

This clonotype has a count of ten or more. The chain uses TRBV7-2 and TRBJ2-7; 13 bases align to TRBD2. Germline CDR1 and CDR2: SGHTA and FQGNSA. The trim removed 5 bases at V and 0 bases at J, leaving 4 bases unmatched. This CDR3 is built from 16 residues. CDR3 loop: CASSPRLAGGSYEQYF. The CDR3 region has the DNA TGTGCCAGCAGCCCTCGACTAGCGGGAGGCTCCTACGAGCAGTACTTC. Full variable domain (outside the CDR3, taken from reference TRBV7-2 and TRBJ2-7): GAGVSQSPSNKVTEKGKDVELRCDPISGHTALYWYRQSLGQGLEFLIYFQGNSAPDKSGLPSDRFSAERTGGSVSTLTIQRTQQEDSAVYLCASSPRLAGGSYEQYFGPGTRLTVT.

The rearrangement joins TRBV20-1 to TRBJ2-1; 10 bases align to TRBD2. V dropped 6 bases and J dropped 0; count of bases not matched to a gene: 8. The CDR3 contains 16 residues. CDR1 and CDR2 (germline): DFQATT, SNEGSKA (reference sequence). CDR3 nucleotide sequence: TGCAGTGCGAATAGCGGGGGGCCCCTCTCCTACAATGAGCAGTTCTTC. This encodes CSANSGGPLSYNEQFF.

The rearrangement links TRBV10-3 to TRBJ1-1, with D tentatively TRBD1 (5 bases). This CDR3 has 16 residues. The ends were cut back, 4 bases at V and 5 bases at J, with 20 bases in the middle. CDR1 is ENHRY and CDR2 is SYGVKD in the germline V gene. CDR3: CAISAAGTRFQTEAFF. The CDR3 DNA follows: TGTGCCATCAGTGCCGCAGGGACCCGCTTCCAAACTGAAGCTTTCTTT.

The V gene is TRBV29-1, the J gene TRBJ2-3; either TRBD1 or TRBD2 may fit D (6 bases each). This CDR3 is built from 14 residues. Germline assignment: CDR1 SQVTM and CDR2 ANQGSEA. Deletions cut 7 bases from V and 3 bases from J, with 17 bases between. This CDR3 reads CSASWQGRTDTQYF. Written as DNA, the CDR3 is TGCAGCGCCAGCTGGCAGGGGAGGACAGATACGCAGTATTTT.

The V and J genes are TRBV4-1 and TRBJ1-1; possible D gene TRBD1, 5 bases. The V gene lost 0 bases and the J gene lost 5 bases, with 10 bases spanning the gap. CDR3 length equals 14 residues. Germline-derived CDR1 and CDR2 are MGHRA and YSYEKL. The CDR3 coding sequence is TGCGCCAGCAGCCAAGAGAGGGGAGATACTGAAGCTTTCTTT. It encodes CASSQERGDTEAFF.

The rearrangement links TRBV13 to TRBJ1-1; TRBD1 aligns across 11 bases. The CDR3 has 15 amino acids. Germline V gene data show CDR1 as PRHDT and CDR2 as FYEKMQ (reference sequence). V shed 5 bases, J shed 10 bases, and the junction held 12 bases outside the gene matches. This CDR3 is CASSPGTGGEDRAFF. CDR3 in DNA: TGTGCCAGCAGCCCCGGGACAGGGGGAGAAGATCGAGCTTTCTTT.

The table lists this clonotype with many counts. The chain couples TRBV7-2 to TRBJ1-4; a weak D match, TRBD1 (6 bases). Trimming cost V 6 bases and J 2 bases, with 13 bases left between them. In germline, CDR1 is SGHTA, CDR2 FQGNSA. The CDR3 has 15 residues. The CDR3 protein is CASSPDRPTNEKLFF. In DNA, the CDR3 is TGTGCCAGCAGTCCTGACAGGCCCACTAATGAAAAACTGTTTTTT.

The genes are TRBV5-1 and TRBJ2-5; a weak D match, TRBD1 (6 bases). Germline V gene lookup returns CDR1 SGHRS and CDR2 YFSETQ. Trimming removed 5 bases from V and 5 bases from J, with 13 bases in between. CDR3 length equals 13 residues. The CDR3 nucleotides are TGCGCCAGCAGATATACAGGGTGGGAGACCCAGTACTTC. Translating it yields CASRYTGWETQYF.